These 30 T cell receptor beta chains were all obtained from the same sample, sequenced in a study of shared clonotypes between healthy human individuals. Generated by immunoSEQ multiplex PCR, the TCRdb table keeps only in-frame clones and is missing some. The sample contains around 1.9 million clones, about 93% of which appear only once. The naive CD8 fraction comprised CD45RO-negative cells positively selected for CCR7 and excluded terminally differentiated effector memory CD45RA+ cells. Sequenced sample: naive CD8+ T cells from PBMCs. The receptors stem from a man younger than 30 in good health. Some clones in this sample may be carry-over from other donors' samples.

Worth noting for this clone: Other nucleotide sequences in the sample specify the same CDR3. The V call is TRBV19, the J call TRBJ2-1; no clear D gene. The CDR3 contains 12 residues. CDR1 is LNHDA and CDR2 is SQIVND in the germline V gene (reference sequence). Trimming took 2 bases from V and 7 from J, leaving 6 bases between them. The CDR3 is CASSIWGNEQFF. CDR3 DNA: TGTGCCAGTAGTATATGGGGTAATGAGCAGTTCTTC.

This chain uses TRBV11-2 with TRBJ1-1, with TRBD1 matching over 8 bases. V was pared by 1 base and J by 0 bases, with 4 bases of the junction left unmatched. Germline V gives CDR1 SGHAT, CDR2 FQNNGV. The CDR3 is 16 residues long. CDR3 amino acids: CASSLAIRGLNTEAFF. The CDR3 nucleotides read TGTGCCAGCAGCTTAGCAATCAGGGGGCTGAACACTGAAGCTTTCTTT.

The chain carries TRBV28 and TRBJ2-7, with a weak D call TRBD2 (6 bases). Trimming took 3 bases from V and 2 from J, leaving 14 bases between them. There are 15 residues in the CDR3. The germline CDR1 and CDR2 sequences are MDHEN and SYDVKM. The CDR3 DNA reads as TGTGCCAGCAGTTTGGGGGGACCTGGCACCTACGAGCAGTACTTC. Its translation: CASSLGGPGTYEQYF.

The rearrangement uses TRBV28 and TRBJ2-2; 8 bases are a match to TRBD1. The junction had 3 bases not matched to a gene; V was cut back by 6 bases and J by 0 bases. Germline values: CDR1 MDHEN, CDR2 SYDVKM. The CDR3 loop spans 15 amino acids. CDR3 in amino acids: CASRSTGANTGELFF. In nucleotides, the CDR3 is TGTGCCAGCAGGTCGACAGGGGCGAACACCGGGGAGCTGTTTTTT. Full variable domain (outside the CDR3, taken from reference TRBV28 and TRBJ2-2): DVKVTQSSRYLVKRTGEKVFLECVQDMDHENMFWYRQDPGLGLRLIYFSYDVKMKEKGDIPEGYSVSREKKERFSLILESASTNQTSMYLCASRSTGANTGELFFGEGSRLTVL.

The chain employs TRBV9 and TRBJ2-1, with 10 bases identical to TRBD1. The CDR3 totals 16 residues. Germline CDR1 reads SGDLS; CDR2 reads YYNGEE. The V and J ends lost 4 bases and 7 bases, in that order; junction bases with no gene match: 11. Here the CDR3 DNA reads TGTGCCAGCAGCATACCTCCGGGACAGGGGACGAATGAGCAGTTCTTC. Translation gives CASSIPPGQGTNEQFF.

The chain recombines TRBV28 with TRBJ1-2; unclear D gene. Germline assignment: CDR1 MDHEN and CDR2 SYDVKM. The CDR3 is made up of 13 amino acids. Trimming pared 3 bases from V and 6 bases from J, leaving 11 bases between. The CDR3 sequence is CASSFRASDGYTF. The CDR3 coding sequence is TGTGCCAGCAGTTTCCGGGCGTCGGATGGCTACACCTTC.

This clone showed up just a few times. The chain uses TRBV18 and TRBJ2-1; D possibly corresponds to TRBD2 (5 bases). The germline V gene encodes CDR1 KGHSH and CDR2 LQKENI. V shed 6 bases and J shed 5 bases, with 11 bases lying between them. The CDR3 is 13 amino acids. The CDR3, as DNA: TGTGCCAGCTCGGCCGGGGTACACAATGAGCAGTTCTTC. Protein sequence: CASSAGVHNEQFF.

CDR3 protein: CASSFADEQYF. CDR3 sequence (DNA): TGTGCCAGCAGCTTTGCCGACGAGCAGTACTTC. The chain has TRBV7-8 and TRBJ2-7; D remains unclear. The V gene's germline CDR1 is SGHVS and CDR2 FQNEAQ. Trimming took 3 bases from V and 5 from J, leaving 5 bases between them. The CDR3 contains 11 residues.

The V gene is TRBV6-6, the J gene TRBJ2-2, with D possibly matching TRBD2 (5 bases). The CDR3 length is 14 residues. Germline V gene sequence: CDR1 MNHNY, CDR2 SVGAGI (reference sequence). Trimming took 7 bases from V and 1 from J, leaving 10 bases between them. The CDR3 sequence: CASNPGKNTGELFF. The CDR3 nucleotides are TGTGCCAGCAACCCGGGGAAGAACACCGGGGAGCTGTTTTTT.

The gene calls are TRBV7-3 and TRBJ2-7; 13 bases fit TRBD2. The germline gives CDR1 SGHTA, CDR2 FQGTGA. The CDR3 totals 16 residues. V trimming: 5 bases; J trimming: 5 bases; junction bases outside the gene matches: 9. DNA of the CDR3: TGTGCCAGCAGCCCGGGACTAGCGGGAATAAGTGACGAGCAGTACTTC. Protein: CASSPGLAGISDEQYF.

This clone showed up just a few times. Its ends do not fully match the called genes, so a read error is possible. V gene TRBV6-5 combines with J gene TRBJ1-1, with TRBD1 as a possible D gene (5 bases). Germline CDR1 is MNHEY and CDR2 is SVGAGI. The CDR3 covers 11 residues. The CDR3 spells CASSNGGDTIF. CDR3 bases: TGTGCCAGCAGTAACGGGGGGGATACAATCTTT.

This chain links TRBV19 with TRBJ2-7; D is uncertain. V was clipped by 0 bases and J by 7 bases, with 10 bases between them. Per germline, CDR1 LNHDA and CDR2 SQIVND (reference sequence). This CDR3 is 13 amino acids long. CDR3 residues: CASSIDHVREQYF. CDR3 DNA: TGTGCCAGTAGTATAGATCATGTGCGGGAGCAGTACTTC. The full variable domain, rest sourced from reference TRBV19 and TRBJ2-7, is DGGITQSPKYLFRKEGQNVTLSCEQNLNHDAMYWYRQDPGQGLRLIYYSQIVNDFQKGDIAEGYSVSREKKESFPLTVTSAQKNPTAFYLCASSIDHVREQYFGPGTRLTVT.

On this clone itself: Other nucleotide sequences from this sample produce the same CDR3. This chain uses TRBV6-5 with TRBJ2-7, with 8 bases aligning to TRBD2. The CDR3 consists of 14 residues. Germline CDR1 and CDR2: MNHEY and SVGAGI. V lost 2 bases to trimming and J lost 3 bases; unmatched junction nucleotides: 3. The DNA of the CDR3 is TGTGCCAGCAGTTACGGTACTAGCGGCTACGAGCAGTACTTC. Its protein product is CASSYGTSGYEQYF.

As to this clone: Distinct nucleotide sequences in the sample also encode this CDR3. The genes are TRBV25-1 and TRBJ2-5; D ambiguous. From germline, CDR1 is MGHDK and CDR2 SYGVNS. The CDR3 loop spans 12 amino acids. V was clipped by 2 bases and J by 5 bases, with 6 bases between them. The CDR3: CASSEVGETQYF. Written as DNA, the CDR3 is TGTGCCAGCAGTGAAGTGGGGGAGACCCAGTACTTC.

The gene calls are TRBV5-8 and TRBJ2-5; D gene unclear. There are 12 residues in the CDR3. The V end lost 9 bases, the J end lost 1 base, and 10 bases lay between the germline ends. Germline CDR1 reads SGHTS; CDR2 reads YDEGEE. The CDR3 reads CAIGWSQETQYF. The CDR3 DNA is TGTGCCATTGGTTGGTCCCAAGAGACCCAGTACTTC. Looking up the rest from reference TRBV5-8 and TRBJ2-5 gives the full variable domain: EAGVTQSPTHLIKTRGQQATLRCSPISGHTSVYWYQQALGLGLQFLLWYDEGEERNRGNFPPRFSGRQFPNYSSELNVNALELEDSALYLCAIGWSQETQYFGPGTRLLVL.

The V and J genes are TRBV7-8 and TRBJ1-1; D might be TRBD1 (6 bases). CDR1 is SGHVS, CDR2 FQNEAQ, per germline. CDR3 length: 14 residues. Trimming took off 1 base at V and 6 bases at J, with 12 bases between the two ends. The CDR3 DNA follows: TGTGCCAGCAGCTTAGTGTCAGGGGCGCCTGAAGCTTTCTTT. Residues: CASSLVSGAPEAFF.

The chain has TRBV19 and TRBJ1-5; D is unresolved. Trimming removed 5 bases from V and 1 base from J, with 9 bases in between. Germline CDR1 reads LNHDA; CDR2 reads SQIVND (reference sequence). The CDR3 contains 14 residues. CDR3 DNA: TGTGCCAGTAGTGGGTTGTGGAGCAATCAGCCCCAGCATTTT. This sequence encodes CASSGLWSNQPQHF.

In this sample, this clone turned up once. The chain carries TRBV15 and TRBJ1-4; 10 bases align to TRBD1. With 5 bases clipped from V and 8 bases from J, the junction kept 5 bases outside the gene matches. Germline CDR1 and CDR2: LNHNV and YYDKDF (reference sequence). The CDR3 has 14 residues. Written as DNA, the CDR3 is TGTGCCACCAGCCGGGACAGGGGATGGGAAAAACTGTTTTTT. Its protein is CATSRDRGWEKLFF.

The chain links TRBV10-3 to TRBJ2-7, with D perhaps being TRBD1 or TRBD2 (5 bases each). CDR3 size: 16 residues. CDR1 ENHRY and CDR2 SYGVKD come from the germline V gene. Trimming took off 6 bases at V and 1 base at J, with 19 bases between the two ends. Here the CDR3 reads CAISLTHRDRSYEQYF. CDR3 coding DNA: TGTGCCATCAGCCTCACCCACCGGGACCGTTCCTACGAGCAGTACTTC.

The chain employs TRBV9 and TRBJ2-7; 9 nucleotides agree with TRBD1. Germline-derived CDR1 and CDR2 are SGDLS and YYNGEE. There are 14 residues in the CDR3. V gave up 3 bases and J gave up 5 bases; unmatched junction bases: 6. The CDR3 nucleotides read TGTGCCAGCAGCGGCCCGGGACAGGGCCACGAGCAGTACTTC. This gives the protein CASSGPGQGHEQYF.

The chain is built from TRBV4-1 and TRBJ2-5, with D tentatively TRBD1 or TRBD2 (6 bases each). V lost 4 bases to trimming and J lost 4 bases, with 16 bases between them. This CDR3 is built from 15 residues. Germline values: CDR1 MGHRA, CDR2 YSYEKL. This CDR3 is CASSLHSRGLETQYF. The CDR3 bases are TGCGCCAGCAGCCTCCACTCCCGGGGGCTAGAGACCCAGTACTTC.

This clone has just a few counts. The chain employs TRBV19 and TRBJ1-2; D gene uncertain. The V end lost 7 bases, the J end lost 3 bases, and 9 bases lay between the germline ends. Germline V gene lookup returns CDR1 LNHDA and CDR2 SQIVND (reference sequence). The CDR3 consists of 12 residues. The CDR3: CASMRHDYGYTF. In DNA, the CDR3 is TGTGCCAGTATGCGACACGACTATGGCTACACCTTC. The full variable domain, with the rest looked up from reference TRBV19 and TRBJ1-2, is DGGITQSPKYLFRKEGQNVTLSCEQNLNHDAMYWYRQDPGQGLRLIYYSQIVNDFQKGDIAEGYSVSREKKESFPLTVTSAQKNPTAFYLCASMRHDYGYTFGSGTRLTVV.

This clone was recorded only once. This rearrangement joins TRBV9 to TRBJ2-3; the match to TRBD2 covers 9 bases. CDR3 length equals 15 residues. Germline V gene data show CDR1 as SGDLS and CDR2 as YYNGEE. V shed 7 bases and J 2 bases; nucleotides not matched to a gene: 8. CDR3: CASGPGLAHTDTQYF. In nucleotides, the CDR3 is TGTGCCAGCGGCCCGGGACTAGCCCACACAGATACGCAGTATTTT.

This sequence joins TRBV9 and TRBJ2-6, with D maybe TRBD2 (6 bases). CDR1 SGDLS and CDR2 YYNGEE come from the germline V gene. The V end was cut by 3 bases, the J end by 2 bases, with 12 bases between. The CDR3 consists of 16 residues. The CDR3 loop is CASSGRTGAGANVLTF. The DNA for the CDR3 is TGTGCCAGCAGCGGTCGGACGGGAGCTGGGGCCAACGTCCTGACTTTC.

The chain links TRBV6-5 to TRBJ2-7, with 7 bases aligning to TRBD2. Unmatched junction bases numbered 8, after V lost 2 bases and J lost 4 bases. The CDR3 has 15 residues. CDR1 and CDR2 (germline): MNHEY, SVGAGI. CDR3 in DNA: TGTGCCAGCAGTTACCGGGCGGGAGTAAATTACGAGCAGTACTTC. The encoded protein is CASSYRAGVNYEQYF.

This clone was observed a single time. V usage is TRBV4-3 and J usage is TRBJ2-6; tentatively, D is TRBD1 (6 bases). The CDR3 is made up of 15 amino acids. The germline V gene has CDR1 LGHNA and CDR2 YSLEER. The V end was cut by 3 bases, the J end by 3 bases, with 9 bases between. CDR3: CASSHRGGGANVLTF. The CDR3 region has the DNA TGCGCCAGCAGCCACAGGGGCGGTGGGGCCAACGTCCTGACTTTC.

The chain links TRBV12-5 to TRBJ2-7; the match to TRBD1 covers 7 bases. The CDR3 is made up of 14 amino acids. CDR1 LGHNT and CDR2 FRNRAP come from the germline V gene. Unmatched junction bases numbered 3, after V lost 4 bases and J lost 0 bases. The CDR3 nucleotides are TGTGCTAGTGGTTGGACAGGCGTCTCCTACGAGCAGTACTTC. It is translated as CASGWTGVSYEQYF.

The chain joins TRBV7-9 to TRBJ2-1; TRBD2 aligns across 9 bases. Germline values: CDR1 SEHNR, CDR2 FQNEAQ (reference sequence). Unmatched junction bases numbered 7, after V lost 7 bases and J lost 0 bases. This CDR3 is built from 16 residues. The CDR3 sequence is CASIYAGGSSYNEQFF. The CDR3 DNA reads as TGTGCCAGCATTTACGCGGGAGGGAGCTCCTACAATGAGCAGTTCTTC.

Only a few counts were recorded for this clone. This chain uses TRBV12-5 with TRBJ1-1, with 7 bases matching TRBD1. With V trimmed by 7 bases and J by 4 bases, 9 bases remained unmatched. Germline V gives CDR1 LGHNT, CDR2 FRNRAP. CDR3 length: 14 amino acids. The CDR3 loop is CASADMGQRTEAFF. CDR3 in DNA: TGTGCTAGTGCGGACATGGGACAGCGCACTGAAGCTTTCTTT. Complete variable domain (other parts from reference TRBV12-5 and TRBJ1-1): DARVTQTPRHKVTEMGQEVTMRCQPILGHNTVFWYRQTMMQGLELLAYFRNRAPLDDSGMPKDRFSAEMPDATLATLKIQPSEPRDSAVYFCASADMGQRTEAFFGQGTRLTVV.

CDR3 bases: TGTGCCAGCTCACCGGGACAAGCGGGCACAGATACGCAGTATTTT. This encodes CASSPGQAGTDTQYF. The chain uses TRBV18 and TRBJ2-3; TRBD1 is a possible D gene (6 bases). Germline V gives CDR1 KGHSH, CDR2 LQKENI. The length of the CDR3 is 15 residues. Trimming left V 3 bases short and J 1 base short, with 11 bases between.